This T cell receptor (beta chain) emerged from a study of early T cells in non-severe SARS-CoV-2 infection. Study at large: Bulk RNA taken from unsorted whole blood was sequenced, leaving chains unpaired. Points from the study as a whole: VDJdb-based matching was biased toward anti-spike CD8 responses and missed private and CD4 specificities.

Unique molecular identifiers were attached to individual cDNA molecules. TCRdb reprocessed the 5' RACE reads with MiXCR, giving one entry per CDR3 protein. The sample lists approximately 65,000 distinct CDR3 sequences, 10% to 12% seen once, with 2.5% to 3.5% in the top ten. Germline V CDR1 and CDR2: SEHNR, FQNEAQ (reference sequence). V dropped 5 bases and J dropped 5 bases, with 18 bases sitting between them. The CDR3 covers 15 residues. This clonotype was seen more than once but under ten times. The antigen remains unidentified. Sequences were derived from whole blood, sampled at baseline. The chain employs TRBV7-9 and TRBJ1-1; D not certain. The TCR comes from an adult who was a healthcare worker with PCR-confirmed SARS-CoV-2 infection or an uninfected control (not recorded which). CDR3 nucleotide sequence: TGTGCCAGCAGCGGAACGGCCAGGCGGGGTACTGAAGCTTTCTTT. Protein sequence: CASSGTARRGTEAFF.